These 26 T cell receptor beta chains came from one sample sequenced in a study of T cell changes during pregnancy in multiple sclerosis. TCRdb's table, derived via immunoSEQ multiplex PCR, lists solely in-frame clones and lacks some. This table holds about 70,000 clones, about 91% found once. The sample in question was peripheral blood, obtained after pregnancy. The receptor source for this set is a female donor with multiple sclerosis, enrolled in a pregnancy study.

The chain links TRBV7-2 to TRBJ2-7, with 7 bases matching TRBD2. Germline trimming cut 3 bases from V and 0 bases from J; bases unmatched to any gene: 5. The CDR3 covers 15 residues. From germline, CDR1 is SGHTA and CDR2 FQGNSA. The CDR3 is CASSFGREISYEQYF. CDR3 DNA sequence: TGTGCCAGCAGCTTCGGGCGGGAGATCTCCTACGAGCAGTACTTC.

The table lists this clone with a count of one. The V gene is TRBV27, the J gene TRBJ2-7, with a tentative D call TRBD1 (6 bases). Trimming left V 4 bases short and J 4 bases short, with 11 bases between. The CDR3 is 13 amino acids. CDR1 MNHEY and CDR2 SMNVEV come from the germline V gene (reference sequence). The CDR3 here is CASSWAGEYEQYF. The CDR3 nucleotides are TGTGCCAGCAGTTGGGCAGGGGAGTACGAGCAGTACTTC.

This chain joins TRBV6-1 and TRBJ2-7; 8 bases match TRBD1. Germline V CDR1 and CDR2: MNHNS, SASEGT. The CDR3 is 15 residues long. Trimming took 2 bases from V and 2 from J; bases not matched to a gene: 5. DNA of the CDR3: TGTGCCAGCAGTGAACTGACAGGGGAGACCTACGAGCAGTACTTC. Its protein product is CASSELTGETYEQYF.

The rearrangement uses TRBV7-9 and TRBJ2-7; D may be TRBD2 (6 bases). Trimming took 8 bases from V and 3 from J, leaving 23 bases between them. CDR1 and CDR2 from the germline V gene are SEHNR and FQNEAQ (reference sequence). This CDR3 is built from 16 residues. The CDR3 spells CASGSFRDSGNYEQYF. CDR3 nucleotide sequence: TGTGCCAGCGGATCCTTCCGGGACTCTGGTAACTACGAGCAGTACTTC.

The chain uses TRBV18 and TRBJ2-7; 7 bases are shared with TRBD2. Germline CDR1 and CDR2: KGHSH and LQKENI. V shed 2 bases and J 1 base; nucleotides not matched to a gene: 5. The CDR3 contains 15 residues. In DNA, the CDR3 is TGTGCCAGCTCACCATTTAGCGGGTCGTCCTACGAGCAGTACTTC. Translated, it gives CASSPFSGSSYEQYF.

The chain uses TRBV30 and TRBJ2-7; D is possibly TRBD2 (6 bases). Per germline, CDR1 GTSNPN and CDR2 SVGIG (reference sequence). Trimming shortened V by 7 bases and J by 4 bases, and 20 bases separated the two germline ends. CDR3 size: 14 residues. The CDR3: CASSKGDGGYEQYF. CDR3 in DNA: TGTGCCTCCAGTAAAGGGGACGGAGGGTACGAGCAGTACTTC.

The J gene is TRBJ2-2, the V gene TRBV6-1; D may be TRBD1 (6 bases). CDR3 length: 14 residues. V was pared by 3 bases and J by 5 bases, with 10 bases between. CDR1 and CDR2 (germline): MNHNS, SASEGT. CDR3 sequence reads: CASSETGFTGELFF. The CDR3 nucleotides read TGTGCCAGCAGTGAGACAGGTTTTACCGGGGAGCTGTTTTTT.

This chain links TRBV11-2 with TRBJ2-1, with 7 bases fitting TRBD2. Germline V lookup: CDR1 SGHAT, CDR2 FQNNGV. The CDR3 spans 15 residues. Trimming removed 6 bases from V and 2 bases from J; junction bases left unmatched: 7. This chain's CDR3 is CASRSGTSTYNEQFF. The CDR3 DNA reads as TGTGCCAGCAGAAGCGGGACTTCCACCTACAATGAGCAGTTCTTC.

The rearrangement links TRBV7-2 to TRBJ2-7; D is uncertain. The CDR3 covers 15 residues. Trimming took 0 bases from V and 0 from J, leaving 9 bases between them. Germline CDR1 is SGHTA and CDR2 is FQGNSA. The CDR3 nucleotides are TGTGCCAGCAGCTTAGCTGGGCTCGACTCCTACGAGCAGTACTTC. Translation: CASSLAGLDSYEQYF. Full variable domain (rest looked up from reference TRBV7-2 and TRBJ2-7): GAGVSQSPSNKVTEKGKDVELRCDPISGHTALYWYRQSLGQGLEFLIYFQGNSAPDKSGLPSDRFSAERTGGSVSTLTIQRTQQEDSAVYLCASSLAGLDSYEQYFGPGTRLTVT.

The V and J genes are TRBV6-5 and TRBJ2-2; perhaps TRBD1 as D (6 bases). The CDR3 extends over 15 amino acids. V lost 5 bases and J 2 bases, leaving 12 bases between the germline ends. Looked up from germline, CDR1 is MNHEY and CDR2 is SVGAGI. CDR3 sequence reads: CASSREQGNTGELFF. The CDR3 DNA is TGTGCCAGCAGTCGGGAACAGGGAAACACCGGGGAGCTGTTTTTT.

V and J are TRBV4-3 and TRBJ1-2; TRBD1 agrees at 9 bases. CDR3 length equals 16 residues. Germline-derived CDR1 and CDR2 are LGHNA and YSLEER. V lost 0 bases, J lost 5 bases, and 7 bases stayed unmatched. DNA of the CDR3: TGCGCCAGCAGCCAAGATTTTACACAGGGGGCGTATGGCTACACCTTC. Its protein is CASSQDFTQGAYGYTF.

The rearrangement joins TRBV27 to TRBJ2-7; TRBD1 aligns across 8 bases. The J segment lost 2 bases and the V segment lost 5 bases, leaving 8 bases of the junction unmatched. Germline assignment: CDR1 MNHEY and CDR2 SMNVEV (reference sequence). This CDR3 spans 15 amino acids. Here the CDR3 reads CASSQPGQVPYEQYF. Written as DNA, the CDR3 is TGTGCCAGCAGTCAACCGGGACAGGTCCCCTACGAGCAGTACTTC.

The chain carries TRBV7-9 and TRBJ1-3; perhaps TRBD1 as D (5 bases). CDR3 length: 15 amino acids. The V end lost 5 bases, the J end lost 4 bases, and 15 bases lay between the germline ends. Germline V gene data show CDR1 as SEHNR and CDR2 as FQNEAQ (reference sequence). DNA of the CDR3: TGTGCCAGCAGCCTCCAAGGACACCCAGGAAACACCATATATTTT. This sequence encodes CASSLQGHPGNTIYF.

V is TRBV28 and J is TRBJ2-3, with 10 bases matching TRBD2. CDR1 and CDR2 (germline): MDHEN, SYDVKM. V dropped 6 bases and J dropped 1; count of bases not matched to a gene: 4. The CDR3 spans 15 residues. The CDR3 DNA follows: TGTGCCAGCAGCCGAGCGGGGGGGCGCACAGATACGCAGTATTTT. This translates into CASSRAGGRTDTQYF.

The chain uses TRBV4-1 and TRBJ2-3, with 12 bases identical to TRBD1. This CDR3 spans 17 amino acids. Trimming took 4 bases from V and 2 from J; bases not matched to a gene: 7. Germline V gene data show CDR1 as MGHRA and CDR2 as YSYEKL. The CDR3 nucleotides are TGCGCCAGCAGCCTTGGGGGACAGGGGGCACCCACAGATACGCAGTATTTT. It encodes CASSLGGQGAPTDTQYF.

This clone came up once. V is TRBV6-5 and J is TRBJ2-7, with D possibly being TRBD1 (5 bases). CDR3 length: 13 residues. Trimming removed 6 bases at V and 4 bases at J, with 13 bases between. The germline gives CDR1 MNHEY, CDR2 SVGAGI. CDR3 region: CASSQGERYEQYF. CDR3 bases: TGTGCCAGCAGCCAAGGGGAAAGATACGAGCAGTACTTC.

This chain's CDR3 is CAWNDNTGTDTQYF. CDR3 nucleotide sequence: TGTGCCTGGAACGACAACACAGGAACAGATACGCAGTATTTT. The rearrangement joins TRBV30 to TRBJ2-3, with a weak D call TRBD1 (5 bases). This CDR3 comprises 14 residues. CDR1 and CDR2 (germline): GTSNPN, SVGIG (reference sequence). V dropped 4 bases and J dropped 3 bases, with 14 bases sitting between them.

The V and J genes are TRBV6-5 and TRBJ1-3; TRBD1 might be the D (5 bases). The V gene's germline CDR1 is MNHEY and CDR2 SVGAGI. The CDR3 is made up of 14 amino acids. V was shortened by 6 bases and J by 0 bases, with 9 bases between the two germline ends. The CDR3 nucleotides read TGTGCCAGCAGAACAGGTTACTCTGGAAACACCATATATTTT. Protein sequence: CASRTGYSGNTIYF.

The J gene is TRBJ2-2, the V gene TRBV28, with TRBD2 as a possible D gene (6 bases). This CDR3 is built from 12 residues. V was cut by 4 bases and J by 8 bases, with 8 bases left in between. Germline V gene data show CDR1 as MDHEN and CDR2 as SYDVKM. The CDR3 bases are TGTGCCAGCAGTTCCCTAGCGGGGGAGCTGTTTTTT. Translation gives CASSSLAGELFF.

This chain uses TRBV4-3 with TRBJ2-1, with D maybe TRBD2 (6 bases). The CDR3 sequence is 14 residues long. Germline values: CDR1 LGHNA, CDR2 YSLEER. Between the trimmed V and J ends, which lost 0 bases and 12 bases, there was a span of 15 bases. The CDR3 loop reads CASSQDWRAGGQFF. In nucleotides, the CDR3 is TGCGCCAGCAGCCAAGATTGGAGGGCAGGCGGGCAGTTCTTC.

The V and J genes are TRBV28 and TRBJ2-7; 10 bases line up with TRBD2. J gave up 2 bases and V 7 bases, and 11 bases lay outside the gene matches. This CDR3 has 16 residues. CDR1 and CDR2 from the germline V gene are MDHEN and SYDVKM. The DNA for the CDR3 is TGTGCCAGCACCCTAGCGGGAGACATTGGGACCTACGAGCAGTACTTC. This translates into CASTLAGDIGTYEQYF.

The V and J genes are TRBV28 and TRBJ1-5, with D maybe TRBD1 (6 bases). In germline, CDR1 is MDHEN, CDR2 SYDVKM. V gave up 7 bases and J gave up 5 bases, with 18 bases separating them. The CDR3 covers 15 residues. The CDR3 DNA reads as TGTGCCAGCAACTCACAGGGCCTTCTCTATCAGCCCCAGCATTTT. Translating gives CASNSQGLLYQPQHF.

This clone was recorded only once. The chain combines TRBV30 with TRBJ1-1, with TRBD1 matching 7 bases. CDR1 is GTSNPN, CDR2 SVGIG, per germline (reference sequence). The CDR3 is 13 amino acids. J was trimmed by 4 bases and V by 2 bases; bases with no gene match: 4. The CDR3, as DNA: TGTGCCTGGAGTAAAGGGGGCCTCACTGAAGCTTTCTTT. Amino acids: CAWSKGGLTEAFF.

This chain joins TRBV27 and TRBJ2-2, with 7 bases lining up with TRBD2. CDR1 and CDR2 (germline): MNHEY, SMNVEV (reference sequence). V lost 3 bases to trimming and J lost 4 bases; unmatched junction nucleotides: 8. The CDR3 contains 16 residues. CDR3 amino acids: CASSFYGLGTTGELFF. CDR3 bases: TGTGCCAGCAGTTTTTACGGACTAGGGACCACCGGGGAGCTGTTTTTT.

The chain uses TRBV7-7 and TRBJ2-1; 8 positions agree with TRBD2. J lost 6 bases, V lost 0 bases, and 7 bases had no gene match. Germline CDR1 SSHAT, CDR2 FNYEAQ (reference sequence). The CDR3 is 16 amino acids. The CDR3: CASSLAGLAGTNEQFF. The CDR3 nucleotides read TGTGCCAGCAGCTTAGCCGGACTAGCAGGCACCAATGAGCAGTTCTTC.

The chain couples TRBV29-1 to TRBJ1-1, with D unclear. Trimming stripped 2 bases from V and 3 bases from J, with 10 bases between. The length of the CDR3 is 13 residues. CDR1 is SQVTM, CDR2 ANQGSEA, per germline. Here the CDR3 reads CSVELGYDTEAFF. CDR3 nucleotides: TGCAGCGTTGAACTAGGTTACGACACTGAAGCTTTCTTT.